This T cell receptor beta chain came from a study of Graves' ophthalmopathy and Graves' hyperthyroidism. Study-level information: Stable hyperthyroidism referred to disease that showed no ophthalmopathy within 18 months of follow-up.

Study-level results: As the model predicted ophthalmopathy progression, it achieved a sensitivity of nearly 71% and a specificity of about 72%.

In this sample, this clonotype turned up many times. Antigen specificity is unknown. CDR3 length equals 13 residues. Per the germline V gene, CDR1 is SNHLY and CDR2 is FYNNEI. V dropped 5 bases and J dropped 5 bases, with 10 bases sitting between them. Thyroid ultrasound, orbital computed tomography, TRAb, serum thyroxine and clinical symptoms formed the basis of diagnosis. From RNA, the CDR3 regions of TCR beta chains were amplified and sequenced. The authors performed first-round RT-PCR with HTBI primers and then a second-round multiplex PCR. MiXCR was run by TCRdb on the multiplex PCR reads, yielding one entry per CDR3 protein. The top ten clones hold approximately 10% of a sample with over a million distinct CDR3 sequences, about two fifths of them seen once.

This TCR was recovered from an adult man with Graves' hyperthyroidism. J is TRBJ1-5 and V is TRBV2, with unresolved D. Sequenced input: peripheral blood or thyroid tissue (not recorded which). CDR3 loop: CASSFYRDQPQHF. The CDR3, as DNA: TGTGCCAGCAGTTTCTACAGAGATCAGCCCCAGCATTTT. The whole variable domain, remainder taken from reference TRBV2 and TRBJ1-5, is EPEVTQTPSHQVTQMGQEVILRCVPISNHLYFYWYRQILGQKVEFLVSFYNNEISEKSEIFDDQFSVERPDGSNFTLKIRSTKLEDSAMYFCASSFYRDQPQHFGDGTRLSIL.